Listed below are T cell receptor beta chains from one sample, sequenced in a study of cytomegalovirus exposure and HLA in healthy donors. The assay was immunoSEQ multiplex PCR, and TCRdb's table has in-frame clones only and misses some. The sample has roughly 180,000 clones; 70% to 90% are singletons. Sequenced: PBMCs. All receptors come from a man between 18 and 29 years old in good health and CMV-seropositive. CDR3s leave out the opening cysteine and the closing phenylalanine or tryptophan. Each record gives: V gene, D gene, CDR3 protein. A D gene is named only where the DNA matches it firmly.

v_gene: TRBV5-6
d_gene: -
CDR3aa: ASSFSPDRGTEAF

v_gene: TRBV7-9
d_gene: -
CDR3aa: ASSSAGRRAF

v_gene: TRBV19
d_gene: -
CDR3aa: ASSIDLGKLF

v_gene: TRBV7-9
d_gene: TRBD2
CDR3aa: ASSLTSVRGETQY

v_gene: TRBV9
d_gene: -
CDR3aa: ASSADTTNTEAF

v_gene: TRBV10-3
d_gene: -
CDR3aa: AISVSIERTVSEAF

v_gene: TRBV2
d_gene: -
CDR3aa: ASSTTRNTEAF

v_gene: TRBV6-6
d_gene: -
CDR3aa: ASSAGYEQY

v_gene: TRBV28
d_gene: -
CDR3aa: ASSFRVSYEQY

v_gene: TRBV9
d_gene: -
CDR3aa: ASSVAGTPNYNEQF

v_gene: TRBV30
d_gene: -
CDR3aa: AWMRQYYGYT

v_gene: TRBV7-9
d_gene: -
CDR3aa: ASSSQSPSYEQY

v_gene: TRBV9
d_gene: -
CDR3aa: ASSVGRAGELF

v_gene: TRBV29-1
d_gene: -
CDR3aa: SVESQGLFNEQF

v_gene: TRBV6-6
d_gene: -
CDR3aa: ASSYSDRSNYGYT

v_gene: TRBV4-1
d_gene: -
CDR3aa: ASSPMTGSNYGYT

v_gene: TRBV7-9
d_gene: -
CDR3aa: ASRPDTYNEQF

v_gene: TRBV19
d_gene: TRBD1
CDR3aa: ASKQGSYEQY

v_gene: TRBV19
d_gene: -
CDR3aa: ASRGGPNTEAF

v_gene: TRBV2
d_gene: -
CDR3aa: ASSEIGVGLHTEAF

v_gene: TRBV2
d_gene: -
CDR3aa: ASSYEGFPGANVLT

v_gene: TRBV5-1
d_gene: TRBD1
CDR3aa: ASSSFGTGGRASYEQY

v_gene: TRBV4-3
d_gene: TRBD1
CDR3aa: ASSHLGGPLREQY

v_gene: TRBV7-6
d_gene: -
CDR3aa: ASSLRGGLSNNEQF

v_gene: TRBV5-6
d_gene: TRBD1
CDR3aa: ASSFSGGPYNEQF

v_gene: TRBV4-3
d_gene: -
CDR3aa: ASSQDRTVNEKLF

v_gene: TRBV4-3
d_gene: TRBD2
CDR3aa: ASSQGAVRAGVSYEQY

v_gene: TRBV11-2
d_gene: -
CDR3aa: ASSLAPGDEQY

v_gene: TRBV5-1
d_gene: -
CDR3aa: ASSLTGINYGYT

v_gene: TRBV5-1
d_gene: TRBD1
CDR3aa: ASSFAGTGNTGELF

v_gene: TRBV7-6
d_gene: TRBD1
CDR3aa: ASSFESGQGGDTQY

v_gene: TRBV7-9
d_gene: TRBD1
CDR3aa: ASSGTGGALYGYT

v_gene: TRBV5-1
d_gene: TRBD1
CDR3aa: ASSLVDGTGGSGANVLT

v_gene: TRBV5-1
d_gene: -
CDR3aa: ASSSTSTFPRELF

v_gene: TRBV27
d_gene: -
CDR3aa: ASSSLLTESSYNSPLH

v_gene: TRBV30
d_gene: -
CDR3aa: AWSVRGTDEQY

v_gene: TRBV11-3
d_gene: TRBD2
CDR3aa: ASSPIAGGPGDTQY

v_gene: TRBV7-8
d_gene: -
CDR3aa: ASSLWGDPYSGNTIY

v_gene: TRBV18
d_gene: -
CDR3aa: ASSLSFSRETQY

v_gene: TRBV9
d_gene: TRBD1
CDR3aa: ASSAAGTGVTEAF

v_gene: TRBV28
d_gene: -
CDR3aa: ASSLEGPGTEAF